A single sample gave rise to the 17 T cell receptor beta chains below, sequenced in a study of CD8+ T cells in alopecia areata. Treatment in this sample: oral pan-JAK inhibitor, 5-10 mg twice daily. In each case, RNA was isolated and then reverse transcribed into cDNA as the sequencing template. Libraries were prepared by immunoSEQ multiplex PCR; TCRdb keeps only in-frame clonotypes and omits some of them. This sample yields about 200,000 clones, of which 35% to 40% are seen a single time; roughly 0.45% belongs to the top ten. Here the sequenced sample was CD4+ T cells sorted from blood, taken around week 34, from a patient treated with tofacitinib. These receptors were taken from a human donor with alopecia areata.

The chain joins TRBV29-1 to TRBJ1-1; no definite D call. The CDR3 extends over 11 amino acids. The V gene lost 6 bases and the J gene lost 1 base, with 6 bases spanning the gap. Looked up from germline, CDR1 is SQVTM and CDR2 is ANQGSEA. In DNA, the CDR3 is TGCAGCGTACAGTCGAACACTGAAGCTTTCTTT. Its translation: CSVQSNTEAFF.

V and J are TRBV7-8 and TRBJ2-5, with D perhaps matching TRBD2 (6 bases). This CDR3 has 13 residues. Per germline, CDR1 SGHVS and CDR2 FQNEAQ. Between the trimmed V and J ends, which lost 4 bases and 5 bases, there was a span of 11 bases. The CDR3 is CASSSGRGETQYF. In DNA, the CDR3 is TGTGCCAGCAGCTCCGGACGGGGGGAGACCCAGTACTTC.

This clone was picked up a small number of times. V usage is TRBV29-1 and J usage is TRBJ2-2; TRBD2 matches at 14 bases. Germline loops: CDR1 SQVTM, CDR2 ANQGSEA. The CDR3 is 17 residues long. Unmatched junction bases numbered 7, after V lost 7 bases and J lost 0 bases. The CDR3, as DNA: TGCAGCGCCGTCCGACTAGCGGGGGGGTCGAACACCGGGGAGCTGTTTTTT. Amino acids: CSAVRLAGGSNTGELFF.

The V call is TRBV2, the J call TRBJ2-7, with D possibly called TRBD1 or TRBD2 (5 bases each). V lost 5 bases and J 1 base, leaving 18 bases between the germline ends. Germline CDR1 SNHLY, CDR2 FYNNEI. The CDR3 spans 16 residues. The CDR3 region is CASSPPPRGRSYEQYF. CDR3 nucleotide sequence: TGTGCCAGCAGTCCTCCCCCCCGGGGACGATCCTACGAGCAGTACTTC.

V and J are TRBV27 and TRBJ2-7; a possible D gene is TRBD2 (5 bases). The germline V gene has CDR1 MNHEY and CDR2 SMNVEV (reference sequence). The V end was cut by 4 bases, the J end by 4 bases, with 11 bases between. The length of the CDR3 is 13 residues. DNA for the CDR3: TGTGCCAGCAGTTGGTCCGAGGGTTACGAGCAGTACTTC. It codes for CASSWSEGYEQYF.

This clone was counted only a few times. This CDR3 is CASSPEGLWGNQPQHF. DNA of the CDR3: TGTGCCAGCTCACCTGAGGGATTATGGGGCAATCAGCCCCAGCATTTT. The chain combines TRBV18 with TRBJ1-5; no firm D call. Between the trimmed V and J ends, which lost 3 bases and 2 bases, there was a span of 14 bases. Germline values: CDR1 KGHSH, CDR2 LQKENI. This CDR3 has 16 amino acids.

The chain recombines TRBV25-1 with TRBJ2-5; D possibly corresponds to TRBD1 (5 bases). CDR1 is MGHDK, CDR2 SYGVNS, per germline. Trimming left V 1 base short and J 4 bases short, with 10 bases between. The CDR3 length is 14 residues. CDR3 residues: CASSESGRVETQYF. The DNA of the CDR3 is TGTGCCAGCAGTGAATCGGGCAGGGTAGAGACCCAGTACTTC.

This CDR3 is CASSLGDRYNEQFF. CDR3 sequence (DNA): TGCGCCAGCAGCTTGGGGGACAGGTACAATGAGCAGTTCTTC. The chain combines TRBV5-1 with TRBJ2-1; 8 bases line up with TRBD1. The germline V gene has CDR1 SGHRS and CDR2 YFSETQ. The CDR3 runs 14 residues. Trimming took 0 bases from V and 4 from J; bases not matched to a gene: 0.

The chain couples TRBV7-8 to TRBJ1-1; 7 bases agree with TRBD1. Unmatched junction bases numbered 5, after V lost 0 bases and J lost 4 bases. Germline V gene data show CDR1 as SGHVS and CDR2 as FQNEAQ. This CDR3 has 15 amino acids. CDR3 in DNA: TGTGCCAGCAGCTTAGCTGACAGGGTCGGCACTGAAGCTTTCTTT. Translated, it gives CASSLADRVGTEAFF.

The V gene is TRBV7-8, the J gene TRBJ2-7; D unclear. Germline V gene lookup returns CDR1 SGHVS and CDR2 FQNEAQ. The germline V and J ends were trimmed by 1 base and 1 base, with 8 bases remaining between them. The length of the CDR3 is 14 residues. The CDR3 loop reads CASSLGPTSYEQYF. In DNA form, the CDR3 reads TGTGCCAGCAGCTTAGGCCCGACATCCTACGAGCAGTACTTC.

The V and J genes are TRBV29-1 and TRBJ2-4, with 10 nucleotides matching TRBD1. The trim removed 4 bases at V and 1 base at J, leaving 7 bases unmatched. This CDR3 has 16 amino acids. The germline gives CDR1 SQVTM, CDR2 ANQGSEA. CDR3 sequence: CSVGQGARAAKNIQYF. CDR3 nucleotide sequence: TGCAGCGTTGGACAGGGGGCGCGGGCGGCCAAAAACATTCAGTACTTC.

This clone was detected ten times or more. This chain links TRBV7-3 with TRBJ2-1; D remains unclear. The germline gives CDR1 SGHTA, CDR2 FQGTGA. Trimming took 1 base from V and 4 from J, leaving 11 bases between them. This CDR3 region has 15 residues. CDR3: CASSLNVGVYNEQFF. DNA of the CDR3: TGTGCCAGCAGCTTAAATGTCGGAGTTTACAATGAGCAGTTCTTC.

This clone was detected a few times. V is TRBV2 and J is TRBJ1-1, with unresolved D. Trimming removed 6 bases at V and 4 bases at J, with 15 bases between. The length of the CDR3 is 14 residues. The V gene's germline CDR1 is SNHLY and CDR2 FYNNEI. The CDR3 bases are TGTGCCAGCAGGCGCCTTAGGGTATTCACTGAAGCTTTCTTT. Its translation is CASRRLRVFTEAFF.

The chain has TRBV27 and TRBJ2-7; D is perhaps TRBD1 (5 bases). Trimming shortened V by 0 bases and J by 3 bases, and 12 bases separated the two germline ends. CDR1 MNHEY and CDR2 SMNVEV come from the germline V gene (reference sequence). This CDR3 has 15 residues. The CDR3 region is CASSLSSRQFYEQYF. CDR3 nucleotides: TGTGCCAGCAGTTTATCCTCGCGACAGTTCTACGAGCAGTACTTC.

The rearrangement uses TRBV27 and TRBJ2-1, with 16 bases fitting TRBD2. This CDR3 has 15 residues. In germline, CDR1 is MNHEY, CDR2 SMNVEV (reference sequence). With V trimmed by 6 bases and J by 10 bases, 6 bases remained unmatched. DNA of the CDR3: TGTGCCAGCAGGGGACTAGCGGGAGGGCCAGGCGAGCAGTTCTTC. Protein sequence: CASRGLAGGPGEQFF.

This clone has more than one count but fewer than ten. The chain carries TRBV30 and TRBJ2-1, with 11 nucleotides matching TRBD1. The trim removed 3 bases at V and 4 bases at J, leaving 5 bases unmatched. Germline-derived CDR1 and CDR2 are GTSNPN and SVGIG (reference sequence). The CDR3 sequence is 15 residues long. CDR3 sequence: CAWRKDRGRYNEQFF. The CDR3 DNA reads TGTGCCTGGAGGAAGGACAGGGGGCGTTACAATGAGCAGTTCTTC. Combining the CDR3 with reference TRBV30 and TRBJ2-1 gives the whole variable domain SQTIHQWPATLVQPVGSPLSLECTVEGTSNPNLYWYRQAAGRGLQLLFYSVGIGQISSEVPQNLSASRPQDRQFILSSKKLLLSDSGFYLCAWRKDRGRYNEQFFGPGTRLTVL.

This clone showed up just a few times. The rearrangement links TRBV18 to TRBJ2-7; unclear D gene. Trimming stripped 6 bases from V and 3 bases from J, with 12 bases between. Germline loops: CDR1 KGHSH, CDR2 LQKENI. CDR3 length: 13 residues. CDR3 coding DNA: TGTGCCAGCTCCGCCACAGAGTACTACGAGCAGTACTTC. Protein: CASSATEYYEQYF.